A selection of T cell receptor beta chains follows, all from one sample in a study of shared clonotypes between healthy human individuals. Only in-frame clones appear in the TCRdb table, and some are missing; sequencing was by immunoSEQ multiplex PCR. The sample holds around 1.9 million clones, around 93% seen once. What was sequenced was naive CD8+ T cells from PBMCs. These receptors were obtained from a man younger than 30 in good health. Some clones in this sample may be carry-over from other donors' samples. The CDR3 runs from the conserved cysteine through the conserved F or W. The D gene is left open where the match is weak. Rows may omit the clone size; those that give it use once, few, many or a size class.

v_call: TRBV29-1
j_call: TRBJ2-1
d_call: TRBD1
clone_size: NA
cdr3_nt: TGCAGCGCCTCCGGGACAGGGCTTTACAATGAGCAGTTCTTC
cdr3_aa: CSASGTGLYNEQFF

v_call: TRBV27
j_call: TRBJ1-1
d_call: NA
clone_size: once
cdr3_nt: TGTGCCAGCAGTTTATTGGGGGGGAAGTGGGCTGAAGCTTTCTTT
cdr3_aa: CASSLLGGKWAEAFF

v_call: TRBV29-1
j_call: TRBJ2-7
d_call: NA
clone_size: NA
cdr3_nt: TGCAGCGTTGTGGGCACATCCGAGCAGTACTTC
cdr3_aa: CSVVGTSEQYF

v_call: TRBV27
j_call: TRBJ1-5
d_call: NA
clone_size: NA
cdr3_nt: TGTGCCAGCAGGGAGTCTGGCAATCAGCCCCAGCATTTT
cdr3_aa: CASRESGNQPQHF

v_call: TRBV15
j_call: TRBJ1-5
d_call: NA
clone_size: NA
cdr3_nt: TGTGCCACCAGCAGAGATAAGGGCAGGTGGCAGCCCCAGCATTTT
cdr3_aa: CATSRDKGRWQPQHF

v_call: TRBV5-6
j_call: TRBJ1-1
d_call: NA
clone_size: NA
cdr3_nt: TGTGCCAGCAGCCTGTGGCGGGAGATGAACACTGAAGCTTTCTTT
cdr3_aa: CASSLWREMNTEAFF

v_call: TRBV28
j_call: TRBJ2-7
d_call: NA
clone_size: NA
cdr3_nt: TGTGCCAGCAGTACCTTCTACGAGCAGTACTTC
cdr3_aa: CASSTFYEQYF

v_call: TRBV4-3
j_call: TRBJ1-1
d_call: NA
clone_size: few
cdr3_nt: TGCGCCAGCAGCCAAGATCTGTGGGAGGGGAACACTGAAGCTTTCTTT
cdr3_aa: CASSQDLWEGNTEAFF

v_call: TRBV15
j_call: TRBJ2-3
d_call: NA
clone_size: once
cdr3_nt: TGTGCCACCAGCTCCACCAACGGGTTGGGGGGAGTGGGTAGGACAGATACGCAGTATTTT
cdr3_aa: CATSSTNGLGGVGRTDTQYF

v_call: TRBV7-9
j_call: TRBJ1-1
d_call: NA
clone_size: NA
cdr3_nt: TGTGCCAGCAGCTTCACGGACGGGAACACTGAAGCTTTCTTT
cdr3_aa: CASSFTDGNTEAFF

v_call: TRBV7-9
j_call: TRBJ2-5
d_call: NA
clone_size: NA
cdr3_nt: TGTGCCAGCAGCATCCTCCAGAGGCATGGGGACAAGGAGACCCAGTACTTC
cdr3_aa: CASSILQRHGDKETQYF

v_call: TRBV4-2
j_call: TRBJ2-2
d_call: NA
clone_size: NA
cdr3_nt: TGTGCCAGCAGCCAAGCGCGATCAGGGTTCACCGGGGAGCTGTTTTTT
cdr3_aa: CASSQARSGFTGELFF

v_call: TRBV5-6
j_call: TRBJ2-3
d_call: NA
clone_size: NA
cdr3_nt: TGTGCCAGCAGCTTGGCTGTGTATGCTAGCACAGATACGCAGTATTTT
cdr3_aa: CASSLAVYASTDTQYF

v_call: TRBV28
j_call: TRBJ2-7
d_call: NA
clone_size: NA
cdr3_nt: TGTGCCAGCAGTTCGCCGATCAGGGAATACTCCTACGAGCAGTACTTC
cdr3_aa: CASSSPIREYSYEQYF

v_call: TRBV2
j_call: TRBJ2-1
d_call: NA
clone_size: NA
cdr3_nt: TGTGCCACCCAGGACAGACTGCCCTACAATGAGCAGTTCTTC
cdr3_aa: CATQDRLPYNEQFF

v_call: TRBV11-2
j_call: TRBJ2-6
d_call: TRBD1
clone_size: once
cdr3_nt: TGTGCCAGCAGCGCCCGCCCGGGGACAGGGAGCTCTGGGGCCAACGTCCTGACTTTC
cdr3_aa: CASSARPGTGSSGANVLTF

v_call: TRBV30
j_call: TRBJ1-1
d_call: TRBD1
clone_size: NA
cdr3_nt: TGTGCCTGGAGTCGGGACAGGGTTTTCACTGAAGCTTTCTTT
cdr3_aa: CAWSRDRVFTEAFF

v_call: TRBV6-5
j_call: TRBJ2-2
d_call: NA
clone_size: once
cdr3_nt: TGTGCCAGCAGTTACTCGCTAGAGAACACCGGGGAGCTGTTTTTT
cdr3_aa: CASSYSLENTGELFF

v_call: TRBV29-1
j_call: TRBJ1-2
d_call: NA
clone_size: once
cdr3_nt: TGCAGCGAACTGGACAGAGAACATTATGGCTACACCTTC
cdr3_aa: CSELDREHYGYTF

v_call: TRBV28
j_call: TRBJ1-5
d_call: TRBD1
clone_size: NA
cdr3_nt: TGTGCCAGCTTGGACAGGGCGGCTCAGCCCCAGCATTTT
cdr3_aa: CASLDRAAQPQHF

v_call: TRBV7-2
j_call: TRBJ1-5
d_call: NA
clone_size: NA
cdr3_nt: TGTGCCAGCAGCCAAGGATACAGTAGCAATCAGCCCCAGCATTTT
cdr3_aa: CASSQGYSSNQPQHF

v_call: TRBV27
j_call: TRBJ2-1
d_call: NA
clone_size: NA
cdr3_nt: TGTGCCAGCAGCGCGACAGGTGAGCAGTTCTTC
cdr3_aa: CASSATGEQFF

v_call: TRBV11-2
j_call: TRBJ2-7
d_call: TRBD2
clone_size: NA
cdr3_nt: TGTGCCAGCAGCCCCGGGAGGCACTACGGGCAGTACTTC
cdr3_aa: CASSPGRHYGQYF

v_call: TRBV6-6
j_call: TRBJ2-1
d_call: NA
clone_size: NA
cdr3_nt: TGTGCCAGCAGTTACTCGGGACGCTTCAATGAGCAGTTCTTC
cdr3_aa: CASSYSGRFNEQFF

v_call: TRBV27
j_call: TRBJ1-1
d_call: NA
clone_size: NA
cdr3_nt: TGTGCCAGCAGTTTTCTCCTGAACACTGAAGCTTTCTTT
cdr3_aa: CASSFLLNTEAFF

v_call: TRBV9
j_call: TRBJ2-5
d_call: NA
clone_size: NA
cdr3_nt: TGTGCCAGCAGCGGCGGGACGTATTACCAAGAGACCCAGTACTTC
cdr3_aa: CASSGGTYYQETQYF

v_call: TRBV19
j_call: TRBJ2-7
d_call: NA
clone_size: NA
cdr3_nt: TGTGCCAGTAGTTCCACAGGGTGGGGCTACGAGCAGTACTTC
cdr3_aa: CASSSTGWGYEQYF

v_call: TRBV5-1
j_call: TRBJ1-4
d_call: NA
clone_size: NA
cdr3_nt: TGCGCCAGCAGCGGAGGGGACTGGAAATCAACTAATGAAAAACTGTTTTTT
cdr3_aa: CASSGGDWKSTNEKLFF

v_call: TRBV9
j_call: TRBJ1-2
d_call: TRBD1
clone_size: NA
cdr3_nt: TGTGCCAGCAGCCCCCCTCCGGTGGGACAGAGAAACTATGGCTACACCTTC
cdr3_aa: CASSPPPVGQRNYGYTF

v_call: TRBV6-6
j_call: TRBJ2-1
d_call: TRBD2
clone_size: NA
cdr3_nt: TGTGCCAGCAGCCGCACGGGGGAGGGCCTGCATGAGCAGTTCTTC
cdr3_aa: CASSRTGEGLHEQFF

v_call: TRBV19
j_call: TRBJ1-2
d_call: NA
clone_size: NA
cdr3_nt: TGTGCCAGTAGTATAGATGAGGAAACGGGCGGCTACACCTTC
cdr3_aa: CASSIDEETGGYTF

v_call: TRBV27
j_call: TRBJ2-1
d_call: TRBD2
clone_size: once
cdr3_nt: TGTGCCAGCATCAACACGGGGGCTAGCGGGGTCGAACTCTCCTACAATGAGCAGTTCTTC
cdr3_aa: CASINTGASGVELSYNEQFF

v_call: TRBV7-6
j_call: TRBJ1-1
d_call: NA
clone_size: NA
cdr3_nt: TGTGCCAGCAGCTTAGAACAGGGTAACACTGAAGCTTTCTTT
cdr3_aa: CASSLEQGNTEAFF

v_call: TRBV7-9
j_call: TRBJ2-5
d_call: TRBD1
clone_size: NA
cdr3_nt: TGTGCCAGCAGCTTTAGAACAGGGGAAGAGACCCAGTACTTC
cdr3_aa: CASSFRTGEETQYF

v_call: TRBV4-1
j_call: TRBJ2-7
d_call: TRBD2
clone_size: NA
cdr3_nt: TGCGCCAGCAGCCAAGGAGTAGCGGGCTCATCCTACGAGCAGTACTTC
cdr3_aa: CASSQGVAGSSYEQYF

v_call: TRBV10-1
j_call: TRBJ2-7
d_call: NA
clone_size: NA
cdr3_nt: TGCGCCAGCAGTGCTGGGACAACGGTCTCCTACGAGCAGTACTTC
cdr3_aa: CASSAGTTVSYEQYF

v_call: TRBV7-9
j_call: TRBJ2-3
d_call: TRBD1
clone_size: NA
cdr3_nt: TGTGCCAGCAGCCCGCCCGGGACAGAACCCACAGATACGCAGTATTTT
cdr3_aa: CASSPPGTEPTDTQYF

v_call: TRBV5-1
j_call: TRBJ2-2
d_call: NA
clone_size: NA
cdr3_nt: TGCGCCAGCAGCTTGGATGGCCCGGTGGCCACCGGGGAGCTGTTTTTT
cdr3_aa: CASSLDGPVATGELFF

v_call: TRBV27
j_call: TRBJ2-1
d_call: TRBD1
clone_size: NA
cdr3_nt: TGTGCCAGTGGGAACAGGGGATCCTACAATGAGCAGTTCTTC
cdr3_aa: CASGNRGSYNEQFF

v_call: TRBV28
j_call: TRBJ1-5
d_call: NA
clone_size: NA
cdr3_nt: TGTGCCAGCAGCCTCCTAGGGGTGCAAAGCAATCAGCCCCAGCATTTT
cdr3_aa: CASSLLGVQSNQPQHF

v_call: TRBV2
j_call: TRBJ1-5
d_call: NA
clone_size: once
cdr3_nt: TGTGCCAGCAGCTTACAGCAGTCCTATAGCAATCAGCCCCAGCATTTT
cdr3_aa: CASSLQQSYSNQPQHF

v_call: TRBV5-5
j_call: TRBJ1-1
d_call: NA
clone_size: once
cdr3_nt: TGTGCCAGCAGCTTGACTGGTGTAAAGAACACTGAAGCTTTCTTT
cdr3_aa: CASSLTGVKNTEAFF

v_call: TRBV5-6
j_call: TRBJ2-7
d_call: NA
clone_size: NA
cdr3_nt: TGTGCCAGCAGCTCAAGATACTACGAGCAGTACTTC
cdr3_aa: CASSSRYYEQYF

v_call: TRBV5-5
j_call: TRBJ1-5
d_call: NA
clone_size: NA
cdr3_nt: TGTGCCAGCAGCCCCTACGGCTCGGCTCAGCCCCAGCATTTT
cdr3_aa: CASSPYGSAQPQHF

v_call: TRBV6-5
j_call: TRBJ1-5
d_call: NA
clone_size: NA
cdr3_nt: TGTGCCAGCAGTTACTCTGAGGGGGGCAATCAGCCCCAGCATTTT
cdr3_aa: CASSYSEGGNQPQHF

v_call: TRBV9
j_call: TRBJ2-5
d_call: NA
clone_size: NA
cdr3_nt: TGTGCCAGCAGCCCTGGGACGGATCAAGAGACCCAGTACTTC
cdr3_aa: CASSPGTDQETQYF

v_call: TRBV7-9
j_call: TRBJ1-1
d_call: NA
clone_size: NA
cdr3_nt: TGTGCCAGCAGCTTAGGGAGGCCTTGGGAGGCTTTCTTT
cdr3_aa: CASSLGRPWEAFF

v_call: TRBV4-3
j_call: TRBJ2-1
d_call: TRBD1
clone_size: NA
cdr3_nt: TGCGCCAGCAGCACCTATTTTGGGACAGGGGGTCGCCATGAGCAGTTCTTC
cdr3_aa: CASSTYFGTGGRHEQFF

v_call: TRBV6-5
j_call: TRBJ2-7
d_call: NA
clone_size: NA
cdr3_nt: TGTGCCAGCGGAGGGGACTCTCATAACGAGCAGTACTTC
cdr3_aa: CASGGDSHNEQYF

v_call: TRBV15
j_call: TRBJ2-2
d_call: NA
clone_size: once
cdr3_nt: TGTGCCACCAGCAGAGTATCCGGGAACACCGGGGAGCTGTTTTTT
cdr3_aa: CATSRVSGNTGELFF

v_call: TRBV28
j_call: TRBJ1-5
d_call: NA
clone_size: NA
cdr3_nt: TGTGCCAGCAGTTTAATTAGTGGGAGCAATCAGCCCCAGCATTTT
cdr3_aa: CASSLISGSNQPQHF

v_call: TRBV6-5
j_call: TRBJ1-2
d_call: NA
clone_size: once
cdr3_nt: TGTGCCAGCACCCCGGGAATAGGGGACTATGGCTACACCTTC
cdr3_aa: CASTPGIGDYGYTF

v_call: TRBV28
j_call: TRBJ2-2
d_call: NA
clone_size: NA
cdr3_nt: TGTGCCAGCAGAACAGGGTTAGCCGGGGAGCTGTTTTTT
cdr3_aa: CASRTGLAGELFF

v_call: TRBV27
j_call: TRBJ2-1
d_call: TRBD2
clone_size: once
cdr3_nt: TGTGCCAGCAGTTTATACGCGGGAGGAACAAATGAGCAGTTCTTC
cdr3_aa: CASSLYAGGTNEQFF

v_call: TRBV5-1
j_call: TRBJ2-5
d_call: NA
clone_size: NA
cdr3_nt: TGCGCCAGCGGACCACAACAGGCCCAAGAGACCCAGTACTTC
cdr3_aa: CASGPQQAQETQYF

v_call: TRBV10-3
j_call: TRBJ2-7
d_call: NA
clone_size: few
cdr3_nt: TGTGCCATCAGTGAGCGGGCAGAGCAGTACTTC
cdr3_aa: CAISERAEQYF

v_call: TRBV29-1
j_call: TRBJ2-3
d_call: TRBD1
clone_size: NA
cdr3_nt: TGCAGCGTTGGACAGGGGGTCAGCACAGATACGCAGTATTTT
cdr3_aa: CSVGQGVSTDTQYF